The next 17 T cell receptor beta chains were all read from a single sample in a study of chemoradiotherapy in HPV16-positive cancers. The data were produced by immunoSEQ multiplex PCR, yet TCRdb's version contains in-frame clones alone and is incomplete. In the table there are roughly 5,400 clones, roughly 80% of which are singletons. The sequencing here drew on tumor tissue, taken from a patient who underwent chemoradiotherapy. These TCRs come from a human donor with HPV-associated anogenital cancer.

This chain joins TRBV29-1 and TRBJ2-2, with TRBD2 matching over 8 bases. V trimming: 4 bases; J trimming: 4 bases; junction bases outside the gene matches: 11. This CDR3 contains 16 residues. Germline V CDR1 and CDR2: SQVTM, ANQGSEA. For the CDR3, the DNA is TGCAGCGTTGTGGGCGCGGGAGGAATAAGCACCGGGGAGCTGTTTTTT. Protein: CSVVGAGGISTGELFF.

The chain uses TRBV5-1 and TRBJ1-1, with unresolved D. Germline CDR1 and CDR2: SGHRS and YFSETQ. Deletions cut 0 bases from V and 1 base from J, with 10 bases between. CDR3 size: 15 residues. The DNA for the CDR3 is TGCGCCAGCAGCTTGGGAAGTAATAGGAACACTGAAGCTTTCTTT. It yields the protein CASSLGSNRNTEAFF.

The rearrangement joins TRBV10-3 to TRBJ2-3, with 9 nucleotides matching TRBD2. From germline, CDR1 is ENHRY and CDR2 SYGVKD. The CDR3 extends over 15 amino acids. The V gene end was trimmed by 7 bases and the J gene end by 5 bases; junction bases not matched to a gene: 10. Written as DNA, the CDR3 is TGTGCCATCATGGGGGCAGCGGGAGGTCTAGATACGCAGTATTTT. Amino acid sequence: CAIMGAAGGLDTQYF.

The V and J genes are TRBV5-6 and TRBJ2-1; D remains ambiguous. The germline V gene has CDR1 SGHDT and CDR2 YYEEEE. The CDR3 is 11 amino acids. Trimming removed 6 bases at V and 5 bases at J, with 6 bases between. CDR3 in amino acids: CASTRNNEQFF. CDR3 bases: TGTGCCAGCACTAGGAACAATGAGCAGTTCTTC.

The chain links TRBV6-1 to TRBJ2-1, with D perhaps matching TRBD1 (6 bases). This CDR3 has 15 amino acids. Germline CDR1 reads MNHNS; CDR2 reads SASEGT. Trimming stripped 1 base from V and 0 bases from J, with 7 bases between. The CDR3 is CASSEEQGSYNEQFF. The CDR3, as DNA: TGTGCCAGCAGTGAAGAACAGGGCTCCTACAATGAGCAGTTCTTC.

The chain is built from TRBV19 and TRBJ1-2, with a tentative D call TRBD1 (5 bases). With 7 bases removed from V and 7 bases from J, the gap between germline ends came to 13 bases. The CDR3 totals 12 residues. CDR1 and CDR2 (germline): LNHDA, SQIVND (reference sequence). CDR3 nucleotide sequence: TGTGCCAGTACCCCAGGGACGGTTGGCTACACCTTC. Encoded protein: CASTPGTVGYTF.

The CDR3 loop reads CASSLNGGTDTQYF. DNA of the CDR3: TGTGCCAGCAGCTTAAACGGAGGCACAGATACGCAGTATTTT. The V and J genes are TRBV7-2 and TRBJ2-3; D gene uncertain. The V end was cut by 2 bases, the J end by 1 base, with 7 bases between. The CDR3 covers 14 residues. Germline V lookup: CDR1 SGHTA, CDR2 FQGNSA.

V usage is TRBV9 and J usage is TRBJ1-2, with D unresolved. The CDR3 is 13 residues long. Trimming took 3 bases from V and 4 from J, leaving 10 bases between them. Looked up from germline, CDR1 is SGDLS and CDR2 is YYNGEE. The DNA for the CDR3 is TGTGCCAGCAGCGCGGACGGTGGCTATGGCTACACCTTC. Amino acid sequence: CASSADGGYGYTF.

The CDR3 reads CASSSGTGRLETQYF. The CDR3 DNA is TGTGCCAGCAGCTCCGGGACAGGGCGATTGGAGACCCAGTACTTC. The chain is built from TRBV5-6 and TRBJ2-5; 9 bases fit TRBD1. CDR1 and CDR2 (germline): SGHDT, YYEEEE. This CDR3 is 15 amino acids long. After removal of 3 bases from V and 5 bases from J, the junction contained 8 bases not matched to a gene. The variable domain in full, with the rest retrieved from reference TRBV5-6 and TRBJ2-5, is DAGVTQSPTHLIKTRGQQVTLRCSPKSGHDTVSWYQQALGQGPQFIFQYYEEEERQRGNFPDRFSGHQFPNYSSELNVNALLLGDSALYLCASSSGTGRLETQYFGPGTRLLVL.

The chain combines TRBV6-6 with TRBJ1-1; D is unresolved. The CDR3 extends over 12 amino acids. Germline V gives CDR1 MNHNY, CDR2 SVGAGI (reference sequence). V lost 7 bases to trimming and J lost 7 bases, with 13 bases between them. The CDR3 region is CASTHEGREAFF. The CDR3 DNA sequence: TGTGCCAGCACCCACGAGGGCCGTGAAGCTTTCTTT.

This chain's CDR3 is CAWSVHWDSGYEQYF. The CDR3 coding sequence is TGTGCCTGGAGTGTACACTGGGACAGTGGCTACGAGCAGTACTTC. The V gene is TRBV30, the J gene TRBJ2-7, with TRBD1 matching over 7 bases. V dropped 0 bases and J dropped 3; count of bases not matched to a gene: 8. Germline CDR1 GTSNPN, CDR2 SVGIG (reference sequence). The CDR3 spans 15 residues. The full variable domain, rest sourced from reference TRBV30 and TRBJ2-7, is SQTIHQWPATLVQPVGSPLSLECTVEGTSNPNLYWYRQAAGRGLQLLFYSVGIGQISSEVPQNLSASRPQDRQFILSSKKLLLSDSGFYLCAWSVHWDSGYEQYFGPGTRLTVT.

The gene calls are TRBV28 and TRBJ1-2; tentatively, D is TRBD1 (5 bases). Trimming left V 6 bases short and J 8 bases short, with 16 bases between. CDR3 length: 13 amino acids. Germline V lookup: CDR1 MDHEN, CDR2 SYDVKM. CDR3 sequence (DNA): TGTGCCAGCAGCTCCGACAGTATCCGGGGCTACACCTTC. Its translation is CASSSDSIRGYTF.

This chain uses TRBV28 with TRBJ1-5; D is unresolved. This CDR3 contains 13 residues. Trimming cost V 6 bases and J 0 bases, with 6 bases left between them. Germline V CDR1 and CDR2: MDHEN, SYDVKM. The CDR3 region has the DNA TGTGCCAGCAGACCAAATAGCAATCAGCCCCAGCATTTT. Protein sequence: CASRPNSNQPQHF.

The chain uses TRBV11-1 and TRBJ2-3; D unresolved. CDR1 and CDR2 (germline): SGHAT, FQDESV (reference sequence). This CDR3 contains 14 residues. The V end lost 1 base, the J end lost 2 bases, and 7 bases lay between the germline ends. The CDR3 sequence: CASSLGAATDTQYF. The CDR3 region has the DNA TGTGCCAGCAGCTTAGGCGCGGCCACAGATACGCAGTATTTT.

The J gene is TRBJ2-1, the V gene TRBV6-1; 7 nucleotides line up with TRBD1. The CDR3 runs 15 residues. Unmatched junction bases numbered 7, after V lost 5 bases and J lost 3 bases. Germline V gene data show CDR1 as MNHNS and CDR2 as SASEGT. CDR3 amino acids: CASSIQTGNYNEQFF. As DNA, the CDR3 is TGTGCCAGCAGTATACAGACAGGGAACTACAATGAGCAGTTCTTC.

This chain connects TRBV7-2 to TRBJ2-3; D remains unclear. The CDR3 is 12 residues long. The germline V gene has CDR1 SGHTA and CDR2 FQGNSA. V was clipped by 1 base and J by 3 bases, with 2 bases between them. The CDR3 spells CASSLGTDTQYF. DNA of the CDR3: TGTGCCAGCAGCTTAGGGACAGATACGCAGTATTTT.

This clone was detected only once. This sequence joins TRBV27 and TRBJ2-3; D perhaps matches TRBD2 (6 bases). CDR1 MNHEY and CDR2 SMNVEV come from the germline V gene (reference sequence). The CDR3 contains 16 residues. Trimming removed 6 bases at V and 0 bases at J, with 16 bases between. This CDR3 is CASSLYSGTSTDTQYF. The CDR3 nucleotides are TGTGCCAGCAGCCTCTATAGCGGAACTAGCACAGATACGCAGTATTTT.